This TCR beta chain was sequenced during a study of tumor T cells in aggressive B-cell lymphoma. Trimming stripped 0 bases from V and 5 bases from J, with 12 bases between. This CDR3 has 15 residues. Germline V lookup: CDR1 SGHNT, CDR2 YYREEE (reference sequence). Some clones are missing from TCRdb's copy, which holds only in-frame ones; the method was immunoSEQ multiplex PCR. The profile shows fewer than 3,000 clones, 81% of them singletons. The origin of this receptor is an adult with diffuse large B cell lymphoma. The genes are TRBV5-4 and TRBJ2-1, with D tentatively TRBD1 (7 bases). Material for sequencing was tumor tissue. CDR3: CASSLAGGPNNEQFF. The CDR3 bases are TGTGCCAGCAGCTTGGCAGGGGGGCCCAACAATGAGCAGTTCTTC.